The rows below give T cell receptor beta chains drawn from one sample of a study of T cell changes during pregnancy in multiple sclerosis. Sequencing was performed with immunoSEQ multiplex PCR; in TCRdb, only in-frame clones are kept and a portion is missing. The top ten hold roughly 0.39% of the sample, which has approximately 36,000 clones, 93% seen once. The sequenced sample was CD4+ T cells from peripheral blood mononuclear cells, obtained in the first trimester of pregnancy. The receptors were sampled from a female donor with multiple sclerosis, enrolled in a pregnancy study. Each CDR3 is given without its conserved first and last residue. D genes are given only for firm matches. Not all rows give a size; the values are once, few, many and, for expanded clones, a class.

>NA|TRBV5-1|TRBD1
ASSAGQVDQGDTQY
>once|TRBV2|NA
ASSARYNEQF
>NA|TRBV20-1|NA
SGAGSETQY
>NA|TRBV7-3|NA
ASSPKGGGGTGELF
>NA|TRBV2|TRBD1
ASSEGGTGLLTQF
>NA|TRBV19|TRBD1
ASSSTGSYEQY
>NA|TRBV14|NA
ASSHLGGSAEY
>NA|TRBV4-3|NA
ASSQVRTITTDTQY
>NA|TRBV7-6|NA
ASSFSRNTGELF
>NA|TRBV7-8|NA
ASSFTPRGLAEAF
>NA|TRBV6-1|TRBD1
ASSEEFWAGGYEQY
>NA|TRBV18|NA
ASSLDSPSLFYEQY
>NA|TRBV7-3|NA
ASSLVGQGMNTEAF
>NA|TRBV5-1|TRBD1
ASSLSGKGAETQY
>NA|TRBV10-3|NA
AITDGNQPQH
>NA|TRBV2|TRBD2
ASRLAGTYEQY
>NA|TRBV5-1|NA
ASSLGRVKTDTQY
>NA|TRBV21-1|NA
ASSKGVWDRGANEQF
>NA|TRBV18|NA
ASSPTMGPNEKLF
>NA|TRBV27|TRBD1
ASSRTLGTGGRDTQY
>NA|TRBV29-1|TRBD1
SVGRGLENTEAF
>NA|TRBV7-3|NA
ASSLTYSGKQF
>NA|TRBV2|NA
ASSDERVGDNEQF
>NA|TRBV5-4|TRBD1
ASSPRQGFDEQY
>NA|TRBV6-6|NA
ASSYSVTGNEQF
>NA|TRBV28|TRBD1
ASSLVPGQGFYEQY
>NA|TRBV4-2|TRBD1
ASSSRTGHYEQY